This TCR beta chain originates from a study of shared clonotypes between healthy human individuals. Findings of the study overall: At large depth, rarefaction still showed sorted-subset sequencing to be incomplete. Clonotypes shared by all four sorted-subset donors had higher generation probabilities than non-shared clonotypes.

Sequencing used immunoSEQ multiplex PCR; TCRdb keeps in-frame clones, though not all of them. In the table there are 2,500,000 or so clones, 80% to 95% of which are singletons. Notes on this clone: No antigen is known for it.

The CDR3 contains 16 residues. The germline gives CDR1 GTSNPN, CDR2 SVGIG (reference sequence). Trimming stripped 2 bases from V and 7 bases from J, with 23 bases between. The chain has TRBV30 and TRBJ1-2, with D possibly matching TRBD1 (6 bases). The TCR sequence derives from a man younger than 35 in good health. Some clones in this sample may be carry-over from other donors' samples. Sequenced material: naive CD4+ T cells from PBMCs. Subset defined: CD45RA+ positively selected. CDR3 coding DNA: TGTGCCTGGAGTCGGGGGCCTATTGGGTTTTTAGGTGGCTACACCTTC. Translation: CAWSRGPIGFLGGYTF. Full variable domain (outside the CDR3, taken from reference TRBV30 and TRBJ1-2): SQTIHQWPATLVQPVGSPLSLECTVEGTSNPNLYWYRQAAGRGLQLLFYSVGIGQISSEVPQNLSASRPQDRQFILSSKKLLLSDSGFYLCAWSRGPIGFLGGYTFGSGTRLTVV.